The T cell receptor beta chain under discussion was sequenced for a study of blood T cells in healthy people across ages. Overall study findings and caveats: In these data, TCR beta diversity tracked strongly with naive T cell percentage.

Per the germline V gene, CDR1 is SGDLS and CDR2 is YYNGEE. The CDR3 sequence is 17 residues long. This clonotype was observed once. Antigen: not known. Alongside a J-beta primer mix, a sample-barcoded 5' primer served in a second PCR lasting roughly 6 to 12 cycles. Tagging of each cDNA molecule was performed by a template-switch adaptor with 12 random nucleotides. TCRdb reprocessed the 5' RACE reads with MiXCR, giving one entry per CDR3 protein. The sample shows roughly 680,000 distinct CDR3 sequences, approximately 49% of them seen only once. Source material: blood. The origin of this receptor is a woman aged 55 to 70 in good health. V and J are TRBV9 and TRBJ2-1; the D gene is possibly TRBD2 (5 bases). With the DNA end fitting TRBJ2-7 better, the J assignment may be wrong. The CDR3 sequence is CASSVVDYPSSYNEQYF. The CDR3 DNA sequence: TGTGCCAGCAGCGTAGTTGACTACCCGAGCTCCTACAATGAGCAGTACTTC.